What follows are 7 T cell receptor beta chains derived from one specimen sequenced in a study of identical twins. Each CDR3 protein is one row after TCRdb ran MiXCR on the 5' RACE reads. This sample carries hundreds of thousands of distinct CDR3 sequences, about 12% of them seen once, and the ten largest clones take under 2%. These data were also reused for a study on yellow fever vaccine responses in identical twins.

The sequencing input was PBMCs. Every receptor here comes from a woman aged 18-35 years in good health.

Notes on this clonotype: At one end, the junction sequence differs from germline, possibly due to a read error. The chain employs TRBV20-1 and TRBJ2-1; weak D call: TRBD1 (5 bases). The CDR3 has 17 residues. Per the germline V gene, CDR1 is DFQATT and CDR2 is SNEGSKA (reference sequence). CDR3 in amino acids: CCASDFAGNHPYNEQFF. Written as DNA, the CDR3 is TGCTGTGCTAGTGATTTTGCAGGGAACCACCCCTACAATGAGCAGTTCTTC.

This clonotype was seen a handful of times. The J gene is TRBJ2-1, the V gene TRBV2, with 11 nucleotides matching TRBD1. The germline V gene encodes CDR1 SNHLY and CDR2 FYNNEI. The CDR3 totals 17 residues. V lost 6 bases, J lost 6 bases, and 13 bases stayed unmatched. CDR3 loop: CASSLTRTGGGANEQFF. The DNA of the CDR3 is TGTGCCAGCAGCCTGACAAGGACAGGGGGCGGGGCCAATGAGCAGTTCTTC.

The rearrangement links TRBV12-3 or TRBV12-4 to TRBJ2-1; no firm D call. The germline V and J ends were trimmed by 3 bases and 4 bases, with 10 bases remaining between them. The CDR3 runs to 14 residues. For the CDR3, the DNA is TGTGCCAGCAGTTTGGGTATGGGTTACAATGAGCAGTTCTTC. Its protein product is CASSLGMGYNEQFF.

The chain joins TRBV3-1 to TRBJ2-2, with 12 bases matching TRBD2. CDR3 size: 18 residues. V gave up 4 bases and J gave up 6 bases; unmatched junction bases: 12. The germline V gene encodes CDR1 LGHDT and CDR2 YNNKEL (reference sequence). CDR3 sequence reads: CASSPTRGLAGAPGELFF. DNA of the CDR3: TGTGCCAGCAGCCCGACCAGGGGACTAGCGGGTGCTCCCGGGGAGCTGTTTTTT.

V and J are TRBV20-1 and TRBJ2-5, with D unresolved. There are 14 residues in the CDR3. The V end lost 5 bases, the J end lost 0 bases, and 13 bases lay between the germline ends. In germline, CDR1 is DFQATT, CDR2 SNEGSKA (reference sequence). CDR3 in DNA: TGCAGTGCTCAACCTCGGGCGTACCAAGAGACCCAGTACTTC. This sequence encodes CSAQPRAYQETQYF.

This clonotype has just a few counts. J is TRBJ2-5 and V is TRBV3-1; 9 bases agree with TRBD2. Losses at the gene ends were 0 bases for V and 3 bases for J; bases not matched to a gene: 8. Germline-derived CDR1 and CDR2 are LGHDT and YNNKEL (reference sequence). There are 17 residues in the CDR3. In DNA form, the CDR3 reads TGTGCCAGCAGCCAAGAATGGGTAGCGGGGGTGAAAGAGACCCAGTACTTC. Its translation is CASSQEWVAGVKETQYF.

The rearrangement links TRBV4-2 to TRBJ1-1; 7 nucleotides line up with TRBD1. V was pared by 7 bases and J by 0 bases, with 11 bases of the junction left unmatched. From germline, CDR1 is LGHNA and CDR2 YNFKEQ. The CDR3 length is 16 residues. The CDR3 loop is CASTGGDRAVNTEAFF. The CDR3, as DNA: TGTGCCAGCACCGGGGGAGACAGGGCGGTGAACACTGAAGCTTTCTTT.